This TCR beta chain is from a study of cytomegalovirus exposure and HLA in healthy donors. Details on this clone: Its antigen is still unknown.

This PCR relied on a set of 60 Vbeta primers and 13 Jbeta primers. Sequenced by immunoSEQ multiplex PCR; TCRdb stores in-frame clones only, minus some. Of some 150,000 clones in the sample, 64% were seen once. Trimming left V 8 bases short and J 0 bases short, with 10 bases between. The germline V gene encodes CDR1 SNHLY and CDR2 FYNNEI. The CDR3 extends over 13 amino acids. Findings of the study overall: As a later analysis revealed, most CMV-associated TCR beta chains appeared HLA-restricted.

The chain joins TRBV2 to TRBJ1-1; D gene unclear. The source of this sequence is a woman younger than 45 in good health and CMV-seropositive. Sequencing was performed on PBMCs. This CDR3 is CASWRAMNTEAFF. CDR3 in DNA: TGTGCCAGCTGGAGGGCCATGAACACTGAAGCTTTCTTT.